The TCR beta chain described here comes from a study of OX40 agonist ivuxolimab in advanced cancers. About the research overall: Three patients got partial responses; one had hepatocellular carcinoma and two had cutaneous melanoma. Overall study findings and caveats: Clonal expansion from baseline to week 6 occurred in both CD4+ and CD8+ T cells.

The CDR3 has 14 amino acids. The V end lost 1 base, the J end lost 5 bases, and 11 bases lay between the germline ends. Germline-derived CDR1 and CDR2 are MNHEY and SMNVEV (reference sequence). Blood was sampled at baseline, cycle 4 day 1, and cycle 7 day 1. The table came from immunoSEQ multiplex PCR; TCRdb's copy has only in-frame clones and leaves some out. The sample consists of under 70,000 clones, roughly 85% of them appearing once. Of note for this clone: The antigen is unknown.

The chain has TRBV27 and TRBJ1-1; D not certain. This clonotype originated in an adult with an advanced solid tumor such as melanoma, head and neck, liver or kidney cancer. The source was CD4+ or CD8+ T cells sorted from blood, collected in a trial of the OX40 agonist ivuxolimab. This CDR3 is CASSLFLGKTEAFF. The CDR3 DNA reads as TGTGCCAGCAGTTTATTCCTGGGGAAGACTGAAGCTTTCTTT.